Here is one T cell receptor (beta chain) with its context. Its cognate antigen has yet to be identified. Base qualities are not provided; no much larger clone lies one nucleotide away. The CDR3 starts with the cysteine, ends with the phenylalanine, and has 16 residues. The only DNA kept is the CDR3, 48 bases in frame from the first base. CDR1 and CDR2, per the germline V gene (reference sequence), are SEHNR and FQNEAQ. Relative to germline, V is missing 4 bases and J is missing 0 bases, with 6 bases of the junction outside any gene match. The immunoSEQ Assay, a bias-controlled multiplex PCR, was used to amplify TCRbeta CDR3 regions from genomic DNA. Regarding the original processing steps: Within the assay, amplification of reference gene primers was used to estimate how many nucleated cells each sample contained. To quantify the absolute abundance of each unique TCRbeta CDR3 rearrangement, sequence reads were collapsed and filtered. For each sample, productive Simpson clonality was calculated by taking the square root of Simpson's diversity index across productive rearrangements. TCRdb limited this immuneACCESS table to in-frame rearrangements with V and J called. A share of clones is missing; checked studies link under half to unresolved V genes, and the rest is unexplained. The V and J calls and clone size were taken over from that table, and D and trimming were inferred from the DNA. Recorded for this sample are 190,000 or so clones; more than 65% of them occurred a single time. The ten top clones hold 7% to 9% of the sample.

This record belongs to a study of blood T cell repertoires in COVID-19 (dated by TCRdb to 2018 to 2020). A note on the overall study: The collaborator samples originated in the United States, Italy and Spain and spanned the acute and convalescent phases of COVID-19. The prospective study material was composed of cDNA or gDNA derived from T cells, B-cell-depleted T cells, or PBMCs. Where available, HLA class I and class II types were obtained from metadata supplied by the sample provider rather than from assay-based typing. A de-identified subject ID, COVID-19 status, age in years and sex were almost always included in the sample metadata. The repertoires were made available in a free public database intended to serve as a resource for research on the immune response to SARS-CoV-2. Subjects who had been exposed to COVID-19, were actively infected with it, or had recovered from it provided the deeply sampled blood TCRbeta repertoires that made up the dataset. Samples were obtained from the ongoing ImmuneRACE study (first 160 participants) and from 950 to 1,500 subjects provided by 6 global collaborators. Paper-wide results and their limitations: Clinical and demographic metadata were provided uncurated, with the amount varying by source and participant.

Participants in the prospective study were enrolled through a virtual design, were aged roughly 18 to 90 years, and lived in roughly 25 United States geographic areas. In the prospective study, participants were assigned to cohorts based on the clinical history participants reported in a screening survey and a study questionnaire. For ImmuneRACE Cohort 3, a participant was defined as recovered based on two consecutive negative NP/OP PCR tests, clearance by a healthcare professional, or resolution of symptoms. Each participant in the prospective study had whole blood, serum and a nasopharyngeal or oropharyngeal swab collected by mobile phlebotomists. Additional blood draws and questionnaires over an approximately 2-month period could optionally be provided by prospective study participants. Before DNA extraction, blood samples from the prospective study were shipped at room temperature or frozen.

This receptor was identified in a man in his forties who had recovered from COVID-19. The specimen was PBMCs or T cells enriched from blood (not recorded which). The rearrangement joined TRBV7-9 to TRBJ1-1; 9 bases in the junction line up with TRBD1. The CDR3 has the sequence CASSSTTGGLNTEAFF. The nucleotide sequence is given as TGTGCCAGCAGCTCAACGACAGGGGGTTTGAACACTGAAGCTTTCTTT.